This note documents a single TCR beta chain sequence. Its antigen is unknown. This sample was taken from a study of T cell repertoires in ileal Crohn's disease. Findings and caveats of the study: Postoperative endoscopy occurred within one year, median 6.9 months. Endoscopic recurrence occurred in every patient whose clonality exceeded 26.8%.

Repertoires were generated with immunoSEQ multiplex PCR, while TCRdb's copy carries only in-frame clones and drops some. This sample has about 62,000 clones, with roughly nine tenths found just once. Time point defined: neoterminal ileum biopsy at postoperative endoscopy, about 6 months after surgery. Adults with ileal or ileocolonic Crohn's disease and an indication for resection were eligible. The specimen was ileal tissue. This TCR came from an adult with Crohn's disease.

CDR3: CSVKGGTGNTEAFF. The CDR3 bases are TGCAGCGTCAAAGGAGGGACGGGGAACACTGAAGCTTTCTTT. The chain couples TRBV29-1 to TRBJ1-1, with a tentative D call TRBD1 (5 bases). Trimming removed 6 bases at V and 1 base at J, with 15 bases between. The length of the CDR3 is 14 residues. Germline values: CDR1 SQVTM, CDR2 ANQGSEA.